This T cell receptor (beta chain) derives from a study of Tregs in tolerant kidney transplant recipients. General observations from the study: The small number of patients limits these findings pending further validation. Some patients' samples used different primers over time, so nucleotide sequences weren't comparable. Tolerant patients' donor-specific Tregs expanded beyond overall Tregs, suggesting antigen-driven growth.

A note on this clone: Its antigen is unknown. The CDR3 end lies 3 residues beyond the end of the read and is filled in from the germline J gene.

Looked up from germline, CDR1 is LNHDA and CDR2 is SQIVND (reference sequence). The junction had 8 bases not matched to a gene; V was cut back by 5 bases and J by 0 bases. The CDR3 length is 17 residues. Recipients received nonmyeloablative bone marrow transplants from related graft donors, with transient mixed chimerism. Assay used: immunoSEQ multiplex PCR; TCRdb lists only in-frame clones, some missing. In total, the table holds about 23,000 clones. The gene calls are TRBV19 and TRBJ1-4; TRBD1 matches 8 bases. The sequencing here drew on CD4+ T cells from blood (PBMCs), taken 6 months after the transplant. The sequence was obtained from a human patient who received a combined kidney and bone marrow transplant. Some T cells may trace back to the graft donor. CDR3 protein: CASSPRTGRTTNEKLFF. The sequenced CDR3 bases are TGTGCCAGTAGTCCGAGGACAGGGAGGACAACTAATGAAAAA.